This passage covers 27 T cell receptor beta chains from one sample sequenced in a study of identical twins. TCRdb re-called the 5' RACE reads through MiXCR, storing one row per CDR3 protein. The table includes 1.5 million to 2 million distinct CDR3 sequences, around 33% detected once. Specimen: cord blood. All receptors derive from a newborn girl in good health.

J is TRBJ2-5 and V is TRBV28; D is ambiguous. The germline V gene encodes CDR1 MDHEN and CDR2 SYDVKM. The CDR3 sequence is 14 residues long. The V end was cut by 5 bases, the J end by 7 bases, with 17 bases between. The DNA for the CDR3 is TGTGCCAGCAGTCTCCCCGGAAGATACGGGACCCAGTACTTC. Translated, it gives CASSLPGRYGTQYF.

This clonotype was detected only a few times. The rearrangement uses TRBV5-6 and TRBJ1-2; D is possibly TRBD1 (5 bases). V dropped 2 bases and J dropped 5 bases, with 13 bases sitting between them. The V gene's germline CDR1 is SGHDT and CDR2 YYEEEE. The CDR3 is 14 amino acids. The CDR3 protein is CASSFYDRLYGYTF. In nucleotides, the CDR3 is TGTGCCAGCAGCTTTTATGACAGACTTTATGGCTACACCTTC.

This clonotype was seen only once. At one end the junction does not follow the germline gene, possibly because of a read error. The genes are TRBV4-2 and TRBJ2-5; weak D call: TRBD1 (5 bases). Germline V gene data show CDR1 as LGHNA and CDR2 as YNFKEQ. The CDR3 sequence is 14 residues long. CDR3 in DNA: TGTGGCAGCAGCCCTCGACAGAGCAACAATGGGCAGTACTTC. Protein sequence: CGSSPRQSNNGQYF.

A single count supports this clonotype. The rearrangement joins TRBV5-1 to TRBJ1-2; the D is unclear. There are 14 residues in the CDR3. Germline CDR1 SGHRS, CDR2 YFSETQ. V lost 0 bases and J lost 4, with 10 bases in between. As DNA, the CDR3 is TGCGCCAGCAGCTTGGATCGCAGTCCCTATGGCTACACCTTC. It is translated as CASSLDRSPYGYTF.

The chain recombines TRBV3-1 with TRBJ2-7; 7 bases fit TRBD2. CDR1 and CDR2 (germline): LGHDT, YNNKEL (reference sequence). The V segment lost 1 base and the J segment 1 base; nucleotides outside the gene matches: 7. This CDR3 has 16 residues. The CDR3: CASSQVWLAASYEQYF. CDR3 nucleotide sequence: TGTGCCAGCAGCCAAGTTTGGCTAGCGGCTTCCTACGAGCAGTACTTC.

This clonotype appeared many times. This chain connects TRBV6-6 to TRBJ2-7; 7 nucleotides line up with TRBD1. J was trimmed by 1 base and V by 3 bases; bases with no gene match: 3. CDR3 length: 14 amino acids. Germline-derived CDR1 and CDR2 are MNHNY and SVGAGI (reference sequence). CDR3 residues: CASSYGTASYEQYF. DNA of the CDR3: TGTGCCAGCAGTTATGGGACAGCATCCTACGAGCAGTACTTC.

This clonotype was recorded once. The J gene is TRBJ2-3, the V gene TRBV20-1, with 7 bases that match TRBD2. The germline V gene encodes CDR1 DFQATT and CDR2 SNEGSKA (reference sequence). This CDR3 comprises 15 residues. CDR3 DNA: TGCAGGTTACTTCCGCTAGCGGTTAACACAGATACGCAGTATTTT. This translates into CRLLPLAVNTDTQYF.

The genes are TRBV29-1 and TRBJ2-4; 10 positions match TRBD1. The CDR3 extends over 14 amino acids. Losses at the gene ends were 7 bases for V and 13 bases for J; bases not matched to a gene: 16. Per germline, CDR1 SQVTM and CDR2 ANQGSEA. CDR3 protein: CSAGQGQGYYDQYF. CDR3 nucleotides: TGCAGCGCTGGGCAGGGACAGGGGTACTACGACCAGTACTTC.

In its sample, this clonotype was seen a few times. The rearrangement joins TRBV29-1 to TRBJ2-3; TRBD1 might be the D (6 bases). This CDR3 contains 13 residues. Trimming took off 4 bases at V and 2 bases at J, with 10 bases between the two ends. Germline CDR1 reads SQVTM; CDR2 reads ANQGSEA. The CDR3 region has the DNA TGCAGCGTTGCACAGGGACACACAGATACGCAGTATTTT. This translates into CSVAQGHTDTQYF.

This clonotype was seen only a few times. In DNA, the CDR3 is TGTGCCAGCAGAGGACTAGTCGTAATGGGCAATGAGCAGTTCTTC. Translated, it gives CASRGLVVMGNEQFF. This sequence joins TRBV6-1 and TRBJ2-1; 7 nucleotides align to TRBD2. The trim removed 6 bases at V and 6 bases at J, leaving 11 bases unmatched. Germline values: CDR1 MNHNS, CDR2 SASEGT. The CDR3 covers 15 residues.

V and J are TRBV7-9 and TRBJ1-1; D is possibly TRBD1 (6 bases). The CDR3 runs 15 residues. Germline V lookup: CDR1 SEHNR, CDR2 FQNEAQ (reference sequence). V gave up 1 base and J gave up 1 base, with 10 bases separating them. The CDR3 here is CASSLVLGANTEAFF. The CDR3 nucleotides are TGTGCCAGCAGCTTAGTGCTGGGGGCGAACACTGAAGCTTTCTTT.

The CDR3 region is CASSEHERTEQYF. The DNA of the CDR3 is TGTGCCAGCAGTGAGCACGAGAGGACAGAGCAGTACTTC. The gene calls are TRBV6-1 and TRBJ2-7; D might be TRBD1 (5 bases). This CDR3 contains 13 residues. Germline CDR1 is MNHNS and CDR2 is SASEGT. V lost 3 bases and J 7 bases, leaving 13 bases between the germline ends.

This clonotype was picked up a small number of times. The gene calls are TRBV5-1 and TRBJ1-2; 8 bases are shared with TRBD1. This CDR3 spans 16 amino acids. The ends lost 2 bases at V and 3 bases at J; junction bases unmatched: 9. Per the germline V gene, CDR1 is SGHRS and CDR2 is YFSETQ. This CDR3 reads CASSFSPGQGDYGYTF. CDR3 bases: TGCGCCAGCAGCTTCTCCCCTGGACAGGGTGACTATGGCTACACCTTC.

This clonotype has at least ten counts. The chain is built from TRBV12-3 or TRBV12-4 and TRBJ2-4, with D perhaps TRBD1 or TRBD2 (5 bases each). Trimming shortened V by 5 bases and J by 7 bases, and 9 bases separated the two germline ends. The CDR3 has 12 residues. As DNA, the CDR3 is TGTGCCAGCAGTAGGGACCGCAACATTCAGTACTTC. Translated, it gives CASSRDRNIQYF.

This clonotype was detected only a few times. The V gene is TRBV29-1, the J gene TRBJ2-7; TRBD1 is a possible D gene (6 bases). With 4 bases removed from V and 2 bases from J, the gap between germline ends came to 12 bases. The length of the CDR3 is 13 residues. In germline, CDR1 is SQVTM, CDR2 ANQGSEA. The CDR3 reads CSVGDRNTYEQYF. In nucleotides, the CDR3 is TGCAGCGTTGGCGACAGGAACACCTACGAGCAGTACTTC.

The table lists this clonotype with a few counts. The genes are TRBV5-1 and TRBJ1-1; no definite D call. The V and J ends lost 0 bases and 4 bases respectively, with 10 bases between them. The germline gives CDR1 SGHRS, CDR2 YFSETQ. This CDR3 comprises 14 residues. CDR3 sequence reads: CASSLGQVFTEAFF. CDR3 DNA sequence: TGCGCCAGCAGCTTGGGGCAGGTTTTCACTGAAGCTTTCTTT.

This clonotype was counted between two and nine times. This chain connects TRBV6-2 or TRBV6-3 to TRBJ2-7; 9 nucleotides line up with TRBD2. The J call may be wrong; the DNA end is better matched by TRBJ2-5. The CDR3 is 15 amino acids. Germline CDR1 is MNHEY and CDR2 is SVGEGT. CDR3 sequence (DNA): TGTGCCAGCAGACCGGTAGCGGGAGCTAGGGAGACCCAGTACTTC. Its protein is CASRPVAGARETQYF.

This sequence joins TRBV6-5 and TRBJ2-7, with D possibly called TRBD1 or TRBD2 (6 bases each). This CDR3 has 15 amino acids. Looked up from germline, CDR1 is MNHEY and CDR2 is SVGAGI. Deletions cut 6 bases from V and 0 bases from J, with 15 bases between. The CDR3 sequence is CASSEARGGSYEQYF. DNA of the CDR3: TGTGCCAGCAGCGAAGCCAGGGGAGGCTCCTACGAGCAGTACTTC.

This chain uses TRBV19 with TRBJ1-1; possibly TRBD1 for D (6 bases). Trimming shortened V by 2 bases and J by 1 base, and 14 bases separated the two germline ends. In germline, CDR1 is LNHDA, CDR2 SQIVND (reference sequence). The CDR3 totals 16 residues. The CDR3 region is CASSIRDTEENTEAFF. In DNA, the CDR3 is TGTGCCAGTAGTATACGGGACACAGAAGAGAACACTGAAGCTTTCTTT.

For the CDR3, the DNA is TGCACCAAACAGGGACGCTACAATGAGCAGTTCTTC. Its protein product is CTKQGRYNEQFF. The chain recombines TRBV20-1 with TRBJ2-1; a weak D match, TRBD1 (6 bases). The CDR3 covers 12 residues. The germline V gene has CDR1 DFQATT and CDR2 SNEGSKA (reference sequence).

In this sample, this clonotype turned up once. The chain uses TRBV7-9 and TRBJ2-1; 14 nucleotides align to TRBD2. Germline CDR1 reads SEHNR; CDR2 reads FQNEAQ (reference sequence). The CDR3 has 20 residues. Germline trimming cut 7 bases from V and 0 bases from J; bases unmatched to any gene: 14. The CDR3 is CASNKSPGLAGDSSYNEQFF. CDR3 DNA: TGTGCCAGCAACAAATCTCCGGGACTAGCGGGAGACAGCTCCTACAATGAGCAGTTCTTC.

The rearrangement joins TRBV12-3 or TRBV12-4 to TRBJ2-1, with 8 bases that match TRBD2. The ends lost 6 bases at V and 10 bases at J; junction bases unmatched: 8. This CDR3 has 13 amino acids. CDR3 region: CASSPGLGWEQFF. Here the CDR3 DNA reads TGTGCCAGCAGCCCGGGACTAGGGTGGGAGCAGTTCTTC.

The chain employs TRBV9 and TRBJ2-7; D uncertain. The CDR3 covers 12 residues. Deletions cut 0 bases from V and 6 bases from J, with 7 bases between. Germline-derived CDR1 and CDR2 are SGDLS and YYNGEE. The DNA for the CDR3 is TGTGCCAGCAGCGTAGTGCGAGGCGAGCAGTACTTC. Protein sequence: CASSVVRGEQYF.

This clonotype has just a few counts. V is TRBV29-1 and J is TRBJ2-1; possible D gene TRBD1, 5 bases. This CDR3 comprises 13 residues. Between the trimmed V and J ends, which lost 7 bases and 5 bases, there was a span of 15 bases. Germline values: CDR1 SQVTM, CDR2 ANQGSEA. CDR3 nucleotide sequence: TGCAGCGCTGCACGGGCAGGGCACAATGAGCAGTTCTTC. Translation: CSAARAGHNEQFF.

The V gene is TRBV20-1, the J gene TRBJ2-7; D uncertain. CDR1 is DFQATT and CDR2 is SNEGSKA in the germline V gene (reference sequence). The CDR3 contains 14 residues. The ends were cut back, 0 bases at V and 0 bases at J, with 9 bases in the middle. In DNA, the CDR3 is TGCAGTGCTAGAGAGGGTTTCTACTCCTACGAGCAGTACTTC. Translating gives CSAREGFYSYEQYF.

As DNA, the CDR3 is TGTGCCACCAGCGCTAGAAGGAGTGAAAAACTGTTTTTT. Residues: CATSARRSEKLFF. The gene calls are TRBV15 and TRBJ1-4; no definite D call. The germline gives CDR1 LNHNV, CDR2 YYDKDF (reference sequence). The CDR3 totals 13 residues. Trimming removed 5 bases at V and 7 bases at J, with 11 bases between.

At least ten counts were recorded for this clonotype. This sequence joins TRBV7-2 and TRBJ2-3; D gene uncertain. Germline V gene sequence: CDR1 SGHTA, CDR2 FQGNSA. The CDR3 runs to 12 residues. Trimming took off 5 bases at V and 4 bases at J, with 7 bases between the two ends. The CDR3 sequence: CASSPAADTQYF. The CDR3 DNA reads as TGTGCCAGCAGCCCCGCGGCAGATACGCAGTATTTT.